A selection of T cell receptor beta chains follows, all from one sample in a study of T-cell reconstitution after alpha-beta-depleted transplantation in children. TCRdb ran MiXCR on the PCR reads and lists one entry per CDR3 protein. This sample has approximately 300,000 distinct CDR3 sequences, with around 10% found just once. Specimen: PBMCs, collected before TCRalphabeta/CD19-depleted stem cell transplant. The receptors shown here come from a boy younger than two with acute myeloid leukemia, due to receive a stem cell transplant. CDR3s include the opening cysteine and the closing phenylalanine or tryptophan. D genes are given only for firm matches. Part of the rows lack a size; the others show once, few, many or a class for expanded clones.

d_gene,v_gene,abundance,len,j_gene,CDR3nt,CDR3aa
-,TRBV5-5,many,13,TRBJ2-4,TGTGCCAGCAGCTTCGGGGTAATAGACATTCAGTACTTC,CASSFGVIDIQYF
TRBD2,TRBV20-1,many,16,TRBJ2-5,TGCAGTACCCCGGGACTAGCGGGAGACCACCGGGGGACCCAGTACTTC,CSTPGLAGDHRGTQYF
-,TRBV20-1,many,14,TRBJ1-1,TGCAGTGCTAGAGATTTTCAAGGGAACACTGAAGCTTTCTTT,CSARDFQGNTEAFF
-,TRBV11-2,many,14,TRBJ2-3,TGTGCCAGCAGGATACCGGGAAGCACAGATACGCAGTATTTT,CASRIPGSTDTQYF
-,TRBV11-1,-,12,TRBJ2-2,TGTGCCAGCAGCTGGAGGGGGAAGGAGCTGTTTTTT,CASSWRGKELFF
-,TRBV7-8,-,16,TRBJ2-5,TGTGCCAGCAGCTTAGAGGCCACAGGAGGGGAAGGGACCCAGTACTTC,CASSLEATGGEGTQYF
-,TRBV19,-,12,TRBJ2-3,TGTGCCAGTAGTAGACAGTCGGATACGCAGTATTTT,CASSRQSDTQYF
TRBD2,TRBV11-1,-,18,TRBJ2-3,TGTGCCAGCAGCTTACCCGGGACTAGCGGGAGGATCACAGATACGCAGTATTTT,CASSLPGTSGRITDTQYF
-,TRBV29-1,many,16,TRBJ2-1,TGCAGCGTTGTGTTTTTTGGGGAAAGCTCCTACAATGAGCAGTTCTTC,CSVVFFGESSYNEQFF
-,TRBV12-3/TRBV12-4,many,14,TRBJ2-5,TGTGCCAGCGCAATCACGGGGCTCCTGGAGACCCAGTACTTC,CASAITGLLETQYF
-,TRBV5-6,-,14,TRBJ1-2,TGTGCCAGCAGCTTCTTGGACCCGACCTATGGCTACACCTTC,CASSFLDPTYGYTF
-,TRBV29-1,many,11,TRBJ1-1,TGCAGCGTAAAAGTGGACAATGAAGCTTTCTTT,CSVKVDNEAFF
TRBD2,TRBV7-9,many,15,TRBJ2-7,TGTGCCAGCAACCTTGCCCAATTAAGCGGGGGGCGGCAGTACTTC,CASNLAQLSGGRQYF
-,TRBV29-1,many,16,TRBJ2-7,TGCAGCGTTGGACCTGTATGCCAGGCTAGCTCCTACGAGCAGTACTTC,CSVGPVCQASSYEQYF
-,TRBV6-5,few,15,TRBJ2-2,TGTGCCAGCAGCCACAGGGGGGGAAACACCGGGGAGCTGTTTTTT,CASSHRGGNTGELFF
-,TRBV12-3/TRBV12-4,few,14,TRBJ2-5,TGTGCCAGCAGTCCCCTTGTAGGAGCAGAGACCCAGTACTTC,CASSPLVGAETQYF
-,TRBV9,-,15,TRBJ2-1,TGTGCCAGCAGCGTAATGACAGTTTCCTACAATGAGCAGTTCTTC,CASSVMTVSYNEQFF
-,TRBV20-1,many,13,TRBJ2-5,TGCAGTGCTAGTGACGGGAGCTGGGAGACCCAGTACTTC,CSASDGSWETQYF
-,TRBV2,few,15,TRBJ2-1,TGTGCCAGCAGTGTAGGACGAGCTGGCTACAATGAGCAGTTCTTC,CASSVGRAGYNEQFF
-,TRBV4-3,many,16,TRBJ2-6,TGCGCCAGCAGCCAACCACAGGGTGCCGGGGCCAACGTCCTGACTTTC,CASSQPQGAGANVLTF
-,TRBV11-2,many,13,TRBJ2-7,TGTGCCAGCAGCTTACACAGGATCTACGAGCAGTACTTC,CASSLHRIYEQYF
-,TRBV20-1,many,14,TRBJ2-7,TGCAGTGCTAGAGACCCCTTTACAGGATACGAGCAGTACTTC,CSARDPFTGYEQYF
-,TRBV6-1,many,13,TRBJ2-3,TGTGCCAGCAGTGGGGATCTCTCAGATACGCAGTATTTT,CASSGDLSDTQYF
TRBD2,TRBV4-2,-,14,TRBJ2-7,TGTGCCAGCAGTACCGGGACTAACACCTACGAGCAGTACTTC,CASSTGTNTYEQYF
-,TRBV7-3,-,12,TRBJ2-1,TGTGCCAGCAGCCTACAAGTGGGTGAGCAGTTCTTC,CASSLQVGEQFF
-,TRBV29-1,few,13,TRBJ2-5,TGCAGCGCCCCAACTGGGGGGCGCGAGACCCAGTACTTC,CSAPTGGRETQYF
TRBD1,TRBV7-2,few,16,TRBJ1-1,TGTGCCAGCAGCTTAGAGCAGGGGGCGCTGAACACTGAAGCTTTCTTT,CASSLEQGALNTEAFF
TRBD1,TRBV7-3,many,15,TRBJ1-6,TGTGCCAGCAGCCCAGGGACAGGGGGAAATTCACCCCTCCACTTT,CASSPGTGGNSPLHF
TRBD1,TRBV5-1,many,14,TRBJ1-2,TGCGCCAGCAGCTTGGGACAGGGAAGCGGAAGCTACACCTTC,CASSLGQGSGSYTF
-,TRBV19,many,14,TRBJ1-2,TGTGCCAGTAGTATGAGACAGGTGTACTATGGCTACACCTTC,CASSMRQVYYGYTF
-,TRBV3-1,many,16,TRBJ2-3,TGTGCCAGCAGCCATCTGAGACTAACTAGCACAGATACGCAGTATTTT,CASSHLRLTSTDTQYF
TRBD1,TRBV5-5,many,17,TRBJ2-6,TGTGCCAGCAGCAGAGTCACAGGGGGCGCTGGGGCCAACGTCCTGACTTTC,CASSRVTGGAGANVLTF
TRBD2,TRBV7-3,many,15,TRBJ2-3,TGTGCCAGCAGCCCCGAAGCGGGGGGCCCAGATACGCAGTATTTT,CASSPEAGGPDTQYF
TRBD2,TRBV19,few,19,TRBJ2-2,TGTGCCAGTACCTACCGGGGACTAGCGGGGTCCCCGGTTGCCGGGGAGCTGTTTTTT,CASTYRGLAGSPVAGELFF
-,TRBV9,many,14,TRBJ2-7,TGTGCCAGCAGCGTTGGGGAGACCCCTTACGAGCAGTACTTC,CASSVGETPYEQYF